The 21 T cell receptor beta chains below all came from one sample that was sequenced in a study of blood T cell repertoires in COVID-19. TCRdb keeps only in-frame clones here, not all; method: immunoSEQ multiplex PCR. The sample has some 120,000 clones, around 91% seen once. Sequencing was performed on peripheral blood. These receptors were obtained from a man in his sixties or seventies with active or convalescent COVID-19.

This sequence joins TRBV10-3 and TRBJ2-7, with 10 bases matching TRBD2. The germline gives CDR1 ENHRY, CDR2 SYGVKD. V was clipped by 3 bases and J by 8 bases; unmatched bases: 13. The CDR3 consists of 16 residues. The CDR3 spells CAISEPMASGSLQQYF. The CDR3 nucleotides read TGTGCCATCAGTGAACCAATGGCTAGCGGGAGCCTTCAGCAGTACTTC.

V and J are TRBV18 and TRBJ1-1; D not certain. V lost 1 base to trimming and J lost 5 bases, with 11 bases between them. Germline V gene data show CDR1 as KGHSH and CDR2 as LQKENI. This CDR3 is built from 14 residues. DNA for the CDR3: TGTGCCAGCTCACCACGGGAGAGTGATACTGAAGCTTTCTTT. This sequence encodes CASSPRESDTEAFF.

This sequence joins TRBV5-6 and TRBJ1-5; the D is unclear. The CDR3 runs to 13 residues. Germline-derived CDR1 and CDR2 are SGHDT and YYEEEE. V dropped 4 bases and J dropped 1 base, with 6 bases sitting between them. The CDR3 DNA sequence: TGTGCCAGCAGCCTATCCAGCAATCAGCCCCAGCATTTT. It encodes CASSLSSNQPQHF. The whole variable domain, remainder taken from reference TRBV5-6 and TRBJ1-5, is DAGVTQSPTHLIKTRGQQVTLRCSPKSGHDTVSWYQQALGQGPQFIFQYYEEEERQRGNFPDRFSGHQFPNYSSELNVNALLLGDSALYLCASSLSSNQPQHFGDGTRLSIL.

This clone has more than one count but fewer than ten. The rearrangement uses TRBV19 and TRBJ1-5; TRBD1 agrees at 9 bases. After removal of 9 bases from V and 5 bases from J, the junction contained 8 bases not matched to a gene. This CDR3 region has 14 residues. The V gene's germline CDR1 is LNHDA and CDR2 SQIVND (reference sequence). CDR3 coding DNA: TGTGCCAGCAAGGACAGGGGAGAGTATCAGCCCCAGCATTTT. The encoded protein is CASKDRGEYQPQHF.

The chain recombines TRBV7-2 with TRBJ1-4; tentative D call: TRBD1 (6 bases). Germline V gene lookup returns CDR1 SGHTA and CDR2 FQGNSA. The CDR3 has 16 amino acids. Trimming removed 5 bases from V and 0 bases from J, with 13 bases in between. The CDR3 DNA sequence: TGTGCCAGCAGCAGACAGGCTGTAGCAACTAATGAAAAACTGTTTTTT. It codes for CASSRQAVATNEKLFF. Filled out from reference TRBV7-2 and TRBJ1-4, the complete variable domain reads GAGVSQSPSNKVTEKGKDVELRCDPISGHTALYWYRQSLGQGLEFLIYFQGNSAPDKSGLPSDRFSAERTGGSVSTLTIQRTQQEDSAVYLCASSRQAVATNEKLFFGSGTQLSVL.

V gene TRBV7-2 combines with J gene TRBJ2-1; a weak D match, TRBD2 (6 bases). V gave up 5 bases and J gave up 0 bases, with 14 bases separating them. CDR3 length: 16 amino acids. The germline V gene has CDR1 SGHTA and CDR2 FQGNSA. CDR3: CASSPTSQPSYNEQFF. The CDR3 DNA reads TGTGCCAGCAGCCCAACTAGCCAACCCTCCTACAATGAGCAGTTCTTC.

The chain couples TRBV10-1 to TRBJ1-5, with D unresolved. The CDR3 is made up of 13 amino acids. In germline, CDR1 is WNHNN, CDR2 SYGVQD (reference sequence). The ends were cut back, 6 bases at V and 5 bases at J, with 11 bases in the middle. CDR3 in DNA: TGCGCCAGCAGCGATCTACGGGATCAGCCCCAGCATTTT. It codes for CASSDLRDQPQHF.

This clone was seen a single time. V usage is TRBV10-3 and J usage is TRBJ2-7; 11 nucleotides match TRBD2. J lost 4 bases, V lost 7 bases, and 3 bases had no gene match. The CDR3 is 13 residues long. Germline V gene data show CDR1 as ENHRY and CDR2 as SYGVKD. DNA for the CDR3: TGTGCCATCACCCTAGCGGGAGGTTACGAGCAGTACTTC. This gives the protein CAITLAGGYEQYF.

The chain carries TRBV5-1 and TRBJ2-5; tentatively, D is TRBD2 (5 bases). CDR1 and CDR2 from the germline V gene are SGHRS and YFSETQ. This CDR3 is 17 amino acids long. V shed 0 bases and J shed 0 bases, with 15 bases lying between them. CDR3: CASSLGASSNDQETQYF. Written as DNA, the CDR3 is TGCGCCAGCAGCTTGGGGGCTAGCTCTAACGACCAAGAGACCCAGTACTTC. The variable domain in full, with the rest retrieved from reference TRBV5-1 and TRBJ2-5, is KAGVTQTPRYLIKTRGQQVTLSCSPISGHRSVSWYQQTPGQGLQFLFEYFSETQRNKGNFPGRFSGRQFSNSRSEMNVSTLELGDSALYLCASSLGASSNDQETQYFGPGTRLLVL.

This chain connects TRBV5-6 to TRBJ1-4; 7 positions agree with TRBD1. From germline, CDR1 is SGHDT and CDR2 YYEEEE. Trimming took 0 bases from V and 6 from J; bases not matched to a gene: 11. This CDR3 spans 17 amino acids. The DNA for the CDR3 is TGTGCCAGCAGCTTGGCGAACAGGGGTTGGGCGGATGAAAAACTGTTTTTT. This gives the protein CASSLANRGWADEKLFF.

The V call is TRBV3-1 (or the pseudogene TRBV3-2), the J call TRBJ1-1; D may be TRBD1 (5 bases). Germline loops: CDR1 LGHDT, CDR2 YNNKEL (reference sequence). This CDR3 spans 13 amino acids. V was shortened by 3 bases and J by 4 bases, with 9 bases between the two germline ends. The CDR3 loop is CASSQGGGTEAFF. DNA for the CDR3: TGTGCCAGCAGCCAGGGGGGGGGCACTGAAGCTTTCTTT.

The chain combines TRBV7-3 with TRBJ1-2, with D possibly being TRBD1 (6 bases). The ends were cut back, 5 bases at V and 8 bases at J, with 15 bases in the middle. The CDR3 runs 13 residues. Germline loops: CDR1 SGHTA, CDR2 FQGTGA. The CDR3 spells CASSQQGLGGYTF. The CDR3 DNA reads TGTGCCAGCAGCCAACAGGGATTGGGAGGCTACACCTTC. Looking up the rest from reference TRBV7-3 and TRBJ1-2 gives the full variable domain: GAGVSQTPSNKVTEKGKYVELRCDPISGHTALYWYRQSLGQGPEFLIYFQGTGAADDSGLPNDRFFAVRPEGSVSTLKIQRTERGDSAVYLCASSQQGLGGYTFGSGTRLTVV.

The genes are TRBV2 and TRBJ2-3; 8 nucleotides line up with TRBD1. The junction had 7 bases not matched to a gene; V was cut back by 3 bases and J by 5 bases. The CDR3 runs to 15 residues. Germline CDR1 SNHLY, CDR2 FYNNEI. The CDR3 DNA is TGTGCCAGCAGTGATGACAGGGGTTATGGAGATACGCAGTATTTT. This translates into CASSDDRGYGDTQYF.

V and J are TRBV9 and TRBJ1-4; D may be TRBD1 (5 bases). The CDR3 spans 16 residues. The germline V and J ends were trimmed by 4 bases and 4 bases, with 17 bases remaining between them. Germline V CDR1 and CDR2: SGDLS, YYNGEE. The CDR3 nucleotides read TGTGCCAGCAGCTCCAGAGACGACAGATTTAATGAAAAACTGTTTTTT. Protein: CASSSRDDRFNEKLFF.

The chain uses TRBV5-1 and TRBJ2-3; 7 positions match TRBD2. V trimming: 0 bases; J trimming: 2 bases; junction bases outside the gene matches: 6. The CDR3 has 16 residues. Germline V lookup: CDR1 SGHRS, CDR2 YFSETQ. The CDR3 spells CASSLVPAGNTDTQYF. The CDR3 nucleotides read TGCGCCAGCAGCTTGGTGCCAGCGGGAAACACAGATACGCAGTATTTT.

The chain links TRBV11-2 to TRBJ2-3; tentative D call: TRBD2 (6 bases). V was cut by 2 bases and J by 2 bases, with 14 bases left in between. The CDR3 sequence is 16 residues long. Per the germline V gene, CDR1 is SGHAT and CDR2 is FQNNGV. The CDR3 nucleotides read TGTGCCAGCAGCTTAAGGGCGGACTATTACACAGATACGCAGTATTTT. Amino acids: CASSLRADYYTDTQYF.

This clone was detected once. The V call is TRBV9, the J call TRBJ2-3; 13 bases fit TRBD2. Germline V gene data show CDR1 as SGDLS and CDR2 as YYNGEE. CDR3 length: 15 amino acids. The V segment lost 4 bases and the J segment 5 bases; nucleotides outside the gene matches: 4. CDR3 sequence (DNA): TGTGCCAGCAGCCCTGGACTAGCGGGAGAAGATACGCAGTATTTT. As protein: CASSPGLAGEDTQYF.

J is TRBJ2-7 and V is TRBV7-9; a weak D match, TRBD2 (6 bases). Germline-derived CDR1 and CDR2 are SEHNR and FQNEAQ (reference sequence). The V gene lost 2 bases and the J gene lost 6 bases, with 17 bases spanning the gap. The CDR3 has 15 residues. The CDR3 DNA sequence: TGTGCCAGCAGCTTAAAGGGCAGGGACTCTCCCGAGCAGTACTTC. Protein: CASSLKGRDSPEQYF.

The V gene is TRBV3-1 (or the pseudogene TRBV3-2), the J gene TRBJ1-5; D is undetermined. Trimming shortened V by 1 base and J by 4 bases, and 8 bases separated the two germline ends. The CDR3 has 14 amino acids. Per germline, CDR1 LGHDT and CDR2 YNNKEL (reference sequence). CDR3 nucleotides: TGTGCCAGCAGCCAAGTTCAGTCTAATCAGCCCCAGCATTTT. Protein: CASSQVQSNQPQHF.

This CDR3 is CASSPGGGEKLFF. CDR3 nucleotide sequence: TGTGCCAGCTCACCCGGGGGGGGTGAAAAACTGTTTTTT. The chain combines TRBV18 with TRBJ1-4, with D tentatively TRBD1 (5 bases). The CDR3 sequence is 13 residues long. Germline V gene lookup returns CDR1 KGHSH and CDR2 LQKENI. The V gene lost 3 bases and the J gene lost 7 bases, with 9 bases spanning the gap.

The V call is TRBV7-8, the J call TRBJ2-7; TRBD2 matches at 15 bases. Per the germline V gene, CDR1 is SGHVS and CDR2 is FQNEAQ. V lost 5 bases to trimming and J lost 2 bases; unmatched junction nucleotides: 7. The CDR3 runs 17 residues. DNA for the CDR3: TGTGCCAGCAGCAAACCGGGACTAGCGGGAGGCCCCTACGAGCAGTACTTC. Translating gives CASSKPGLAGGPYEQYF.